This T cell receptor (beta chain) appears in the sequencing data of a study of regulatory T cells in long-lasting Graves disease (dated by TCRdb to the early 2020s). For the wider study: To count as having persistent Graves' disease, a patient had to have received antithyroid drug treatment for over 5 years with TSH receptor autoantibodies remaining persistently positive. A total of about 35 samples underwent TCR sequencing, from about 13 patients with persistent Graves' disease and approximately 20 patients with newly diagnosed Graves' disease. This study used TCR sequencing and RNA sequencing of peripheral blood to compare persistent Graves' disease patients against newly diagnosed Graves' disease patients. Antithyroid drugs had been taken for roughly 10 years on average by persistent Graves' disease patients in the clinical cohort. The study was conducted in China and was registered as a clinical trial.

Study-wide conclusions, independent of this receptor: The study examined only peripheral blood because the primary lesion, thyroid tissue, could not be accessed. Persistent disease showed preferential use of TRBV28, TRBJ1-2 and TRBJ2-5, whereas newly diagnosed disease favored TRBV20-1 and TRBJ2-1. Compared with newly diagnosed patients, patients with persistent Graves' disease had lower TCR Shannon entropy and fewer highly expanded clones, which suggests clonal expansion. Only the TCR beta chain was sequenced and analyzed. More public clonotypes were shared among persistent patients (roughly 2,900) than among newly diagnosed patients (966). The authors acknowledged the small sample size as a limitation that may reduce accuracy.

The meaning of the sample's time point label: persistent/refractory GD, antithyroid drugs over 5 years with positive TRAb. For both TCR sequencing and RNA sequencing, RNA was extracted from PBMCs in TRIzol. The diagnosis of Graves' disease followed American Thyroid Association guidelines. Recruitment of patients was carried out at an endocrinology department in Xi'an, China. Each patient gave roughly 10 milliliters of peripheral blood, collected in an EDTA anticoagulant tube. PBMCs were isolated by Ficoll Paque Plus density gradient separation without further T cell sorting. An Agilent 2100 Bioanalyzer and agarose gel were used to check RNA quality, and a NanoDrop 2000 was used to measure RNA concentration. The library was generated by multiplex PCR. The reads were generated on an Illumina HiSeq 4000. iRepertoire HTBI primers and Arm-PCR amplification of CDR3 regions were used to construct TCR beta libraries. PCR products were gel purified before sequencing. The authors processed their data as follows. A total of roughly 58 TRBV and about 13 TRBJ segments were identified across samples and were used for gene usage analysis of CDR3 amino acid clonotypes. COPE and FqMerger were used to merge the filtered high-quality paired reads into contigs. BLAST was used to align contigs to IMGT TRBV, TRBD and TRBJ reference genes, with CDR3 defined following IMGT. Any clonotype with a frequency above 0.1% was classified as a highly expanded clone. Shannon entropy was used to measure repertoire diversity, and the Gini coefficient was used to measure V-J evenness. A clonotype was considered public if more than one individual shared it. TCRdb applied fastp at Q25 and MiXCR to the public reads, then kept only in-frame beta chains. Identical CDR3 protein sequences are pooled into one entry, listed with their most common genes and DNA. Clone size and V and J calls follow TCRdb, not the original study. The sample table shows 650,000 to 850,000 distinct CDR3 sequences, and approximately 29% are seen once. About two fifths of the sample rests with the top ten.

The table lists this clonotype with a few counts. There is no known antigen for this receptor. Per-nucleotide qualities are absent, and no much larger clonotype sits a single base away. Via the germline V gene, CDR1 is MNHGY and CDR2 SVAAGI. The CDR3 runs 14 amino acids, cysteine and phenylalanine included. The read is trimmed to its CDR3 DNA, 42 bases read in frame from base 1. The germline V end is reduced by 3 bases and the J end by 4 bases; junction bases left unmatched: 5. Sequenced here: peripheral blood mononuclear cells (PBMCs), sampled when the disease was refractory, from a patient treated with antithyroid drugs. The sequence was collected from a female donor with Graves disease. The chain couples TRBV6-9 to TRBJ2-5, with 7 bases in between that match TRBD1. CDR3 loop: CASSYGTAGETQYF. Read as DNA, the sequence is TGTGCCAGCAGTTACGGGACAGCTGGAGAGACCCAGTACTTC.